This T cell receptor beta chain was sequenced in a study of blood T cell repertoires in COVID-19 (dated by TCRdb to about 2020). Background on the whole study: Samples from collaborators originated in the United States, Italy and Spain and spanned both the acute and convalescent phases of COVID-19. The material from the prospective study consisted of cDNA or gDNA derived from T cells, B-cell-depleted T cells, or PBMCs. The dataset comprised deeply sampled blood TCRbeta repertoires from subjects exposed to, actively infected with, or recovered from COVID-19. The repertoires were released in a freely available public database intended as a resource for research on the immune response to SARS-CoV-2. Nearly every sample came with metadata listing a de-identified subject ID, COVID-19 status, age in years and sex. Samples were obtained from the ongoing ImmuneRACE study (first 160 participants) and from over 1,000 subjects provided by 6 global collaborators. Where available, HLA class I and class II types were taken from metadata supplied by the sample provider and were not determined by assay-based typing.

The immunoSEQ Assay, a bias-controlled multiplex PCR, was used to amplify TCRbeta CDR3 regions from genomic DNA. As for the original processing: Within the assay, amplification of reference gene primers was used to estimate how many nucleated cells each sample contained. To quantify the absolute abundance of each unique TCRbeta CDR3 rearrangement, sequence reads were collapsed and filtered. For each sample, productive Simpson clonality was calculated by taking the square root of Simpson's diversity index across productive rearrangements. TCRdb obtained this table from immuneACCESS and retained in-frame rearrangements with V and J assigned. These tables miss some clones; where compared with another copy, unresolved V genes account for less than half of the shortfall, and the remainder is unexplained. The V and J calls and the clone size are those of that table, but D and trimming were determined from the DNA. Present in this sample are fewer than 65,000 clones, roughly nine tenths of which were seen just once. About 7.3% of the sample comes from the top ten.

About this clone itself: Its antigen is not yet known. No much larger clone exists at a distance of one base, and base qualities are not known.

The paper as a whole reports these results and caveats: The quantity of clinical and demographic metadata differed by source and by participant and was supplied without curation.

The cysteine opens and the phenylalanine closes a CDR3 of 15 amino acids. Only the CDR3 portion is preserved as DNA: 45 bases, with reading frame beginning at the first base. The junction carries 16 bases between V and J, which are trimmed by 0 bases and 11 bases respectively. CDR1 and CDR2, per the germline V gene (reference sequence), are MNHNY and SVGAGI. The collaborating institutions used their own protocols to collect whole blood in K2EDTA tubes. Collaborator samples were shipped for TCRbeta analysis as frozen whole blood, isolated PBMCs, or DNA extracted from either sample type. Sequences were obtained from peripheral blood. The V gene is TRBV6-6 and the J gene is TRBJ2-2; tentative D gene TRBD2, with 6 bases matching. The TCR was taken from a woman in her fifties or sixties with active or convalescent COVID-19. The DNA is as follows: TGTGCCAGCAGTTACTCCCAGGGACTTTTCCCTGAGCTGTTTTTT. It encodes CASSYSQGLFPELFF.